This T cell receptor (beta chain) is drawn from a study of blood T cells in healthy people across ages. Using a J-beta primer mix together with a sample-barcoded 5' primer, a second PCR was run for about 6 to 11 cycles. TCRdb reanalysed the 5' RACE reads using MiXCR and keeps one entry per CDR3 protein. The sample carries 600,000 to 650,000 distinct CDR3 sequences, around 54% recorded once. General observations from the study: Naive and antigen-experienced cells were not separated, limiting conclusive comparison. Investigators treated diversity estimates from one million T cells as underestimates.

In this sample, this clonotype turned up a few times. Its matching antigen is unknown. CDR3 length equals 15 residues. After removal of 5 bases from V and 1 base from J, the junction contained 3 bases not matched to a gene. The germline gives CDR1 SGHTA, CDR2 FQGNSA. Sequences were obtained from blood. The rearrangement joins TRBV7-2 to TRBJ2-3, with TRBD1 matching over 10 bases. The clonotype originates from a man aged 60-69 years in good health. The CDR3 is CASSADRGRTDTQYF. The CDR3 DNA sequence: TGTGCCAGCAGCGCAGACAGGGGGCGCACAGATACGCAGTATTTT.